A single sample is the source of the 29 T cell receptor beta chains below, sequenced in a study of blood T cell repertoires in COVID-19. The method was immunoSEQ multiplex PCR; TCRdb's version includes in-frame clones alone and lacks a portion of them. This table has about 160,000 clones, over 65% appearing once. The sequenced sample consisted of peripheral blood. These receptors were collected from a man aged 55 to 70 with acute or convalescent COVID-19.

The chain is built from TRBV5-5 and TRBJ2-7, with TRBD1 matching 10 bases. The CDR3 loop spans 14 amino acids. The germline V gene has CDR1 SGHKS and CDR2 YYEKEE (reference sequence). V was pared by 2 bases and J by 3 bases, with 2 bases of the junction left unmatched. In DNA form, the CDR3 reads TGTGCCAGCAGCTTACGGGACAGGGGCTACGAGCAGTACTTC. Translating gives CASSLRDRGYEQYF. The variable domain in full, completed from reference TRBV5-5 and TRBJ2-7, reads DAGVTQSPTHLIKTRGQQVTLRCSPISGHKSVSWYQQVLGQGPQFIFQYYEKEERGRGNFPDRFSARQFPNYSSELNVNALLLGDSALYLCASSLRDRGYEQYFGPGTRLTVT.

In the case of this clone: Different DNA sequences within this sample yield the same CDR3. The chain combines TRBV19 with TRBJ1-5; D may be TRBD1 (5 bases). V was trimmed by 6 bases and J by 3 bases, leaving 12 bases between them. The germline V gene encodes CDR1 LNHDA and CDR2 SQIVND (reference sequence). The CDR3 runs to 14 residues. The CDR3 bases are TGTGCCAGTAGGGGCACAGGAGACAATCAGCCCCAGCATTTT. This translates into CASRGTGDNQPQHF.

The rearrangement links TRBV5-4 to TRBJ1-2, with TRBD1 as a possible D gene (5 bases). This CDR3 is built from 16 residues. Germline V CDR1 and CDR2: SGHNT, YYREEE (reference sequence). V lost 0 bases to trimming and J lost 6 bases, with 18 bases between them. CDR3 in DNA: TGTGCCAGCAGCTTGGTGGGGCGGCGACGGTCGGATGGCTACACCTTC. This encodes CASSLVGRRRSDGYTF.

In DNA form, the CDR3 reads TGTGCCAGCAGGATCGTCGGGGCCTACGAGCAGTACTTC. Amino acid sequence: CASRIVGAYEQYF. This chain connects TRBV5-6 to TRBJ2-7; weak D call: TRBD2 (5 bases). The germline gives CDR1 SGHDT, CDR2 YYEEEE. The CDR3 sequence is 13 residues long. V was cut by 5 bases and J by 2 bases, with 11 bases left in between.

This rearrangement joins TRBV3-1 (or the pseudogene TRBV3-2) to TRBJ2-5, with a tentative D call TRBD2 (6 bases). Trimming left V 5 bases short and J 4 bases short, with 8 bases between. This CDR3 contains 12 residues. Germline V gene sequence: CDR1 LGHDT, CDR2 YNNKEL (reference sequence). Here the CDR3 reads CASSSGGETQYF. In DNA form, the CDR3 reads TGTGCCAGCAGCTCCGGGGGAGAGACCCAGTACTTC.

This clone was counted a few times. This chain connects TRBV27 to TRBJ1-2; 7 nucleotides align to TRBD1. This CDR3 region has 15 residues. J lost 4 bases, V lost 5 bases, and 10 bases had no gene match. In germline, CDR1 is MNHEY, CDR2 SMNVEV (reference sequence). The CDR3 here is CASSLRTGALYGYTF. CDR3 bases: TGTGCCAGCAGTCTTCGGACAGGCGCCCTCTATGGCTACACCTTC.

V and J are TRBV29-1 and TRBJ1-1; no clear D. This CDR3 is built from 10 residues. Trimming pared 6 bases from V and 9 bases from J, leaving 11 bases between. Germline V lookup: CDR1 SQVTM, CDR2 ANQGSEA. CDR3 bases: TGCAGCGTCGCCGAGGGCCAAGCTTTCTTT. Translation: CSVAEGQAFF.

This clone was found a few times. This rearrangement joins TRBV19 to TRBJ1-1, with 8 bases identical to TRBD1. Germline CDR1 LNHDA, CDR2 SQIVND (reference sequence). The CDR3 contains 16 residues. V lost 5 bases and J lost 1; bases outside the gene matches: 9. The CDR3 region is CASSVRGTGTNTEAFF. Written as DNA, the CDR3 is TGTGCCAGTAGTGTACGCGGGACAGGTACGAACACTGAAGCTTTCTTT.

The chain is built from TRBV6-1 and TRBJ1-2, with D uncertain. This CDR3 contains 16 residues. The germline V gene has CDR1 MNHNS and CDR2 SASEGT. V was pared by 3 bases and J by 1 base, with 15 bases between. CDR3: CASSDPFEGINYGYTF. CDR3 DNA: TGTGCCAGCAGTGATCCTTTCGAGGGTATTAACTATGGCTACACCTTC.

A single count supports this clone. The chain couples TRBV13 to TRBJ1-1; 9 bases align to TRBD1. The germline V gene has CDR1 PRHDT and CDR2 FYEKMQ (reference sequence). The CDR3 is made up of 15 amino acids. The junction had 7 bases not matched to a gene; V was cut back by 5 bases and J by 3 bases. The CDR3 bases are TGTGCCAGCAGCCCCGCCGGGACAGGGTACACTGAAGCTTTCTTT. Amino acids: CASSPAGTGYTEAFF.

V and J are TRBV19 and TRBJ1-5; TRBD1 agrees at 10 bases. CDR1 and CDR2 from the germline V gene are LNHDA and SQIVND (reference sequence). CDR3 length: 16 amino acids. The V gene end was trimmed by 3 bases and the J gene end by 4 bases; junction bases not matched to a gene: 6. CDR3 DNA: TGTGCCAGTAGTATCGCGGGACAGGGGTCTAATCAGCCCCAGCATTTT. Translated, it gives CASSIAGQGSNQPQHF.

This chain uses TRBV12-3 or TRBV12-4 with TRBJ2-7, with D unresolved. Trimming took off 4 bases at V and 0 bases at J, with 4 bases between the two ends. CDR3 size: 12 residues. The CDR3 is CASSSRSYEQYF. CDR3 DNA sequence: TGTGCCAGCAGTTCCCGCTCCTACGAGCAGTACTTC.

The CDR3 protein is CASSLYGTDYSPLHF. In DNA, the CDR3 is TGTGCCAGCAGCTTGTACGGGACAGATTATTCACCCCTCCACTTT. The chain uses TRBV5-6 and TRBJ1-6, with 7 nucleotides matching TRBD1. Unmatched junction bases numbered 6, after V lost 1 base and J lost 8 bases. The germline V gene encodes CDR1 SGHDT and CDR2 YYEEEE. CDR3 length: 15 amino acids.

This clone showed up just a few times. The V gene is TRBV19, the J gene TRBJ1-5; possibly TRBD1 for D (6 bases). The CDR3 covers 14 residues. Germline CDR1 is LNHDA and CDR2 is SQIVND (reference sequence). V lost 6 bases and J lost 7, with 16 bases in between. The CDR3 protein is CASRSYRAVQPQHF. The CDR3 DNA is TGTGCCAGTAGATCCTACAGGGCGGTACAGCCCCAGCATTTT.

The chain combines TRBV29-1 with TRBJ1-4, with D tentatively TRBD1 (6 bases). Trimming shortened V by 4 bases and J by 0 bases, and 12 bases separated the two germline ends. Looked up from germline, CDR1 is SQVTM and CDR2 is ANQGSEA. CDR3 size: 15 residues. CDR3 sequence reads: CSVGGGPATNEKLFF. The CDR3 DNA reads as TGCAGCGTTGGGGGGGGGCCCGCAACTAATGAAAAACTGTTTTTT.

This clone was detected once. The rearrangement joins TRBV24-1 to TRBJ2-1; maybe TRBD1 (6 bases). The CDR3 runs 14 residues. Trimming cost V 0 bases and J 5 bases, with 7 bases left between them. Germline CDR1 is KGHDR and CDR2 is SFDVKD. The CDR3 DNA follows: TGTGCCACCAGTGATTTGTCAGGGGACAATGAGCAGTTCTTC. As protein: CATSDLSGDNEQFF.

V gene TRBV19 combines with J gene TRBJ1-6; D is undetermined. This CDR3 region has 16 residues. V dropped 0 bases and J dropped 9 bases, with 15 bases sitting between them. Germline CDR1 and CDR2: LNHDA and SQIVND (reference sequence). CDR3 sequence (DNA): TGTGCCAGTAGTATAGAGGCAGGCCGTTCGGTTTCACCCCTCCACTTT. Translating gives CASSIEAGRSVSPLHF.

The chain is built from TRBV5-1 and TRBJ1-6; 9 nucleotides match TRBD1. The junction had 8 bases not matched to a gene; V was cut back by 2 bases and J by 11 bases. This CDR3 is 15 amino acids long. Looked up from germline, CDR1 is SGHRS and CDR2 is YFSETQ. DNA for the CDR3: TGCGCCAGCAGCTTCTCGACAGGGGGTGCGACACCCCTCCACTTT. Its translation: CASSFSTGGATPLHF.

The V gene is TRBV19, the J gene TRBJ1-6, with a tentative D call TRBD1 (6 bases). The CDR3 runs to 16 residues. Germline loops: CDR1 LNHDA, CDR2 SQIVND (reference sequence). The V end was cut by 6 bases, the J end by 2 bases, with 14 bases between. CDR3 nucleotide sequence: TGTGCCAGTAGGATACAGGGCCCTACCTATAATTCACCCCTCCACTTT. Protein product: CASRIQGPTYNSPLHF.

This sequence joins TRBV9 and TRBJ2-2; 13 bases line up with TRBD2. Germline V CDR1 and CDR2: SGDLS, YYNGEE. V dropped 1 base and J dropped 4; count of bases not matched to a gene: 4. The CDR3 runs to 17 residues. The CDR3 nucleotides read TGTGCCAGCAGCGTAACTAGCGGGGGGGCCGGCACCGGGGAGCTGTTTTTT. Protein sequence: CASSVTSGGAGTGELFF.

The chain is built from TRBV4-3 and TRBJ1-4, with a tentative D call TRBD1 (5 bases). This CDR3 has 16 residues. V lost 0 bases to trimming and J lost 7 bases, with 15 bases between them. Looked up from germline, CDR1 is LGHNA and CDR2 is YSLEER. The chain's CDR3 is CASSQDPGAGSEKLFF. In DNA form, the CDR3 reads TGCGCCAGCAGCCAAGATCCCGGGGCGGGGAGTGAAAAACTGTTTTTT.

The chain joins TRBV30 to TRBJ1-1; D is possibly TRBD1 (6 bases). The V end lost 0 bases, the J end lost 5 bases, and 13 bases lay between the germline ends. The CDR3 has 14 residues. CDR1 and CDR2 (germline): GTSNPN, SVGIG (reference sequence). This chain's CDR3 is CAWSVEDRRTEAFF. The CDR3 DNA sequence: TGTGCCTGGAGTGTAGAGGACAGACGGACTGAAGCTTTCTTT.

This clone was counted a few times. The gene calls are TRBV25-1 and TRBJ2-5; TRBD2 aligns across 9 bases. The germline CDR1 and CDR2 sequences are MGHDK and SYGVNS. The CDR3 is 18 amino acids. The junction had 19 bases not matched to a gene; V was cut back by 6 bases and J by 5 bases. CDR3 residues: CASSGGSISGGDLETQYF. CDR3 in DNA: TGTGCCAGCAGCGGAGGGAGTATTAGCGGGGGAGATTTGGAGACCCAGTACTTC.

This clone was recorded a few times. This chain joins TRBV3-1 (or the pseudogene TRBV3-2) and TRBJ1-3; 7 bases match TRBD1. V lost 4 bases, J lost 0 bases, and 6 bases stayed unmatched. This CDR3 has 16 residues. In germline, CDR1 is LGHDT, CDR2 YNNKEL (reference sequence). The CDR3 sequence: CASSLDRTPSGNTIYF. The CDR3 region has the DNA TGTGCCAGCAGCCTGGACAGGACACCCTCTGGAAACACCATATATTTT.

The gene calls are TRBV21-1 and TRBJ2-7; the table names TRBD1, a call not compared with the DNA. TRBV21-1 is shown as a pseudogene. The CDR3 length is 18 residues. CDR3 region: CASSKWSLANREPYEQYF. CDR3 coding DNA: TGTGCCAGCAGCAAATGGTCCCTCGCCAACAGGGAGCCCTACGAGCAGTACTTC.

The V and J genes are TRBV10-2 and TRBJ1-1, with TRBD1 identical over 9 bases. V was clipped by 5 bases and J by 4 bases; unmatched bases: 5. This CDR3 region has 14 residues. Germline CDR1 and CDR2: WSHSY and SAAADI. CDR3 region: CASSTGGRGTEAFF. The CDR3, as DNA: TGCGCCAGCAGTACAGGGGGCCGGGGCACTGAAGCTTTCTTT.

This clone was detected only once. The chain recombines TRBV13 with TRBJ2-5; 7 nucleotides align to TRBD1. With V trimmed by 4 bases and J by 4 bases, 3 bases remained unmatched. In germline, CDR1 is PRHDT, CDR2 FYEKMQ (reference sequence). The CDR3 sequence is 13 residues long. DNA of the CDR3: TGTGCCAGCAGCTCCACAGGGGCAGAGACCCAGTACTTC. Its protein is CASSSTGAETQYF. Using reference TRBV13 and TRBJ2-5 for the parts outside the CDR3, the full variable domain is AAGVIQSPRHLIKEKRETATLKCYPIPRHDTVYWYQQGPGQDPQFLISFYEKMQSDKGSIPDRFSAQQFSDYHSELNMSSLELGDSALYFCASSSTGAETQYFGPGTRLLVL.

The rearrangement uses TRBV5-4 and TRBJ2-4; 10 bases are shared with TRBD1. Germline V gene sequence: CDR1 SGHNT, CDR2 YYREEE (reference sequence). Trimming took 4 bases from V and 0 from J; bases not matched to a gene: 10. This CDR3 has 18 amino acids. The DNA of the CDR3 is TGTGCCAGCAGCGGGGACAGGGGAAGTGGTGTAGCCAAAAACATTCAGTACTTC. It codes for CASSGDRGSGVAKNIQYF.

The chain has TRBV11-2 and TRBJ2-7; 7 nucleotides match TRBD1. V lost 0 bases and J lost 3; bases outside the gene matches: 2. This CDR3 has 14 amino acids. In germline, CDR1 is SGHAT, CDR2 FQNNGV. The CDR3 nucleotides are TGTGCCAGCAGCTTAGAGGCAGGGGGCTACGAGCAGTACTTC. It encodes CASSLEAGGYEQYF.